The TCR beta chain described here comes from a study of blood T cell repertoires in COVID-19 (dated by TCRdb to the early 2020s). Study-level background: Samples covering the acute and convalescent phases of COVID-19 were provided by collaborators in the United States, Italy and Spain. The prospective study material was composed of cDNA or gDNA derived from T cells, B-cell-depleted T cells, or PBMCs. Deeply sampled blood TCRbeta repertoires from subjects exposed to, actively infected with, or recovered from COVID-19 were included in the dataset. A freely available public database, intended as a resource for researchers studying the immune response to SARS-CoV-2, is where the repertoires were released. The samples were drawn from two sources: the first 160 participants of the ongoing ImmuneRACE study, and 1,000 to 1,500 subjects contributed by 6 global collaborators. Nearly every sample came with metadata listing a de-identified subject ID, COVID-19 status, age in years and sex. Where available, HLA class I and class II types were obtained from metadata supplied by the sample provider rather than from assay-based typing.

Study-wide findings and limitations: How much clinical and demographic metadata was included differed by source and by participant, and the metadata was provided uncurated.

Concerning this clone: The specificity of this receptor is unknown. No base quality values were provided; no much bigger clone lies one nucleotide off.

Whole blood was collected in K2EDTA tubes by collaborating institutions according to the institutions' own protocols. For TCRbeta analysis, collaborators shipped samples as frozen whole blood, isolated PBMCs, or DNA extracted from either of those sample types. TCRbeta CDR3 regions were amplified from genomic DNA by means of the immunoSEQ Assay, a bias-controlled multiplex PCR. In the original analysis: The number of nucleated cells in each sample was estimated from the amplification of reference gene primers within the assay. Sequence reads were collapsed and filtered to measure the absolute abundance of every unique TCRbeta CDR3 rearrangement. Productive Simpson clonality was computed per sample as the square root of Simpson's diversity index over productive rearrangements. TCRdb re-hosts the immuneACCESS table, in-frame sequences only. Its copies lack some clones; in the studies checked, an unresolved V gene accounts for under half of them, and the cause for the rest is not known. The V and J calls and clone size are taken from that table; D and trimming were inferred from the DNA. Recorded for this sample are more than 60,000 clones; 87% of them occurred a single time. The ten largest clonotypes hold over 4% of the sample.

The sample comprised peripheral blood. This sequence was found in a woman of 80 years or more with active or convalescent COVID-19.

The DNA sequence is TGCGCCAGCAGCTTCCCGGGACAGGGGGCCAAAAACATTCAGTACTTC. This yields the protein CASSFPGQGAKNIQYF. The sequence joins TRBV5-1 to TRBJ2-4; 10 central nucleotides agree with TRBD1. CDR1 and CDR2, looked up from the germline V gene, are SGHRS and YFSETQ. V ends up 2 bases short and J 1 base short, with an unmatched junction base count of 3. The CDR3 starts with the cysteine, ends with the phenylalanine, and has 16 residues. Here the CDR3 DNA is all that survives: 48 bases in frame from base 1.